The 18 T cell receptor beta chains listed next were all sequenced from one sample in a study of cytomegalovirus exposure and HLA in healthy donors. The PCR had 60 Vbeta and 13 Jbeta primers. The protocol was immunoSEQ multiplex PCR, while the TCRdb copy is restricted to in-frame clones and leaves out a portion. This sample yields more than 15,000 clones, of which more than 65% are seen a single time; roughly 3.6% belongs to the top ten. Sequencing was performed on PBMCs. These receptors originate from a man between 18 and 35 years old in good health and CMV-seronegative.

The genes are TRBV10-3 and TRBJ2-5; 7 nucleotides agree with TRBD2. CDR3 length equals 14 residues. With 3 bases clipped from V and 5 bases from J, the junction kept 6 bases outside the gene matches. CDR1 and CDR2 from the germline V gene are ENHRY and SYGVKD. CDR3 DNA sequence: TGTGCCATCAGTGATGTAGTGGGAGGGGAGACCCAGTACTTC. Translated: CAISDVVGGETQYF.

This sequence joins TRBV6-4 and TRBJ1-5; D is ambiguous. Trimming shortened V by 2 bases and J by 10 bases, and 12 bases separated the two germline ends. The CDR3 is made up of 13 amino acids. Germline V CDR1 and CDR2: MRHNA, SNTAGT. The CDR3 region is CASSDPHIKPQHF. The CDR3 nucleotides are TGTGCCAGCAGTGACCCCCACATCAAACCCCAGCATTTT.

This clone was found once. The chain carries TRBV30 and TRBJ1-2; the D is unclear. The CDR3 is made up of 13 amino acids. Trimming shortened V by 3 bases and J by 2 bases, and 10 bases separated the two germline ends. The V gene's germline CDR1 is GTSNPN and CDR2 SVGIG (reference sequence). The CDR3 reads CAWSPGGNYGYTF. The CDR3 DNA sequence: TGTGCCTGGAGCCCAGGTGGAAACTATGGCTACACCTTC.

The chain employs TRBV6-5 and TRBJ2-7; 13 nucleotides line up with TRBD2. CDR3 size: 15 residues. V lost 5 bases, J lost 6 bases, and 7 bases stayed unmatched. Germline lookup yields CDR1 MNHEY and CDR2 SVGAGI. The DNA for the CDR3 is TGTGCCAGCAGTAGGGGACTAGCGGGACTTGTCGAGCAGTACTTC. Protein: CASSRGLAGLVEQYF.

The chain couples TRBV30 to TRBJ1-4; D gene unclear. The V gene lost 5 bases and the J gene lost 5 bases, with 9 bases spanning the gap. The CDR3 spans 12 residues. Germline V gene sequence: CDR1 GTSNPN, CDR2 SVGIG (reference sequence). CDR3 bases: TGTGCCTGGCGGACGGGAAATGAAAAACTGTTTTTT. As protein: CAWRTGNEKLFF.

V gene TRBV4-1 combines with J gene TRBJ1-1; D ambiguous. Looked up from germline, CDR1 is MGHRA and CDR2 is YSYEKL. This CDR3 spans 16 amino acids. Trimming stripped 0 bases from V and 1 base from J, with 12 bases between. In DNA, the CDR3 is TGCGCCAGCAGCCAAGATGAAGAGTTTACGAACACTGAAGCTTTCTTT. This sequence encodes CASSQDEEFTNTEAFF.

This chain joins TRBV6-6 and TRBJ2-1; D is perhaps TRBD1 (5 bases). The CDR3 runs 14 residues. The V gene's germline CDR1 is MNHNY and CDR2 SVGAGI (reference sequence). V lost 2 bases and J lost 8, with 13 bases in between. The CDR3: CASSYPPGQDEQFF. In nucleotides, the CDR3 is TGTGCCAGCAGTTACCCCCCAGGACAAGATGAGCAGTTCTTC.

This clone was detected only a few times. The rearrangement links TRBV6-6 to TRBJ1-3, with TRBD1 matching 7 bases. This CDR3 spans 14 amino acids. CDR1 is MNHNY, CDR2 SVGAGI, per germline (reference sequence). The trim removed 0 bases at V and 6 bases at J, leaving 2 bases unmatched. CDR3 coding DNA: TGTGCCAGCAGTTACTCGACAGGGCAAAACACCATATATTTT. Translation gives CASSYSTGQNTIYF.

The chain combines TRBV29-1 with TRBJ2-5; 7 nucleotides agree with TRBD1. This CDR3 is 11 amino acids long. Germline assignment: CDR1 SQVTM and CDR2 ANQGSEA. The V gene end was trimmed by 7 bases and the J gene end by 4 bases; junction bases not matched to a gene: 3. CDR3 sequence: CSGRQGETQYF. CDR3 coding DNA: TGCAGCGGAAGACAGGGAGAGACCCAGTACTTC.

The J gene is TRBJ1-4, the V gene TRBV6-5; TRBD1 matches 7 bases. The CDR3 contains 14 residues. CDR1 MNHEY and CDR2 SVGAGI come from the germline V gene. J was trimmed by 7 bases and V by 1 base; bases with no gene match: 3. CDR3 coding DNA: TGTGCCAGCAGTTACTTACAGGGGTCTGAAAAACTGTTTTTT. Translated, it gives CASSYLQGSEKLFF.

The chain has TRBV30 and TRBJ1-5; TRBD1 is a possible D gene (6 bases). This CDR3 is built from 13 residues. V lost 5 bases, J lost 5 bases, and 13 bases lay in between. Looked up from germline, CDR1 is GTSNPN and CDR2 is SVGIG (reference sequence). DNA for the CDR3: TGTGCCTGGGCCGGGACACAGGATCAGCCCCAGCATTTT. Translation: CAWAGTQDQPQHF.

This chain joins TRBV30 and TRBJ1-1, with D possibly TRBD1 on 5 matching bases. CDR3 length equals 16 residues. V was pared by 0 bases and J by 2 bases, with 16 bases between. Germline-derived CDR1 and CDR2 are GTSNPN and SVGIG (reference sequence). The CDR3 bases are TGTGCCTGGAGTGTTATAGGGGTAAATCTTAACACTGAAGCTTTCTTT. Its translation: CAWSVIGVNLNTEAFF.

V usage is TRBV5-1 and J usage is TRBJ1-2, with TRBD1 as a possible D gene (6 bases). In germline, CDR1 is SGHRS, CDR2 YFSETQ. V shed 0 bases and J shed 2 bases, with 11 bases lying between them. The CDR3 extends over 15 amino acids. The CDR3: CASSLVAGANYGYTF. In DNA, the CDR3 is TGCGCCAGCAGCTTGGTGGCGGGGGCCAACTATGGCTACACCTTC.

The chain recombines TRBV6-5 with TRBJ2-2, with D unclear. CDR1 is MNHEY and CDR2 is SVGAGI in the germline V gene. Trimming left V 2 bases short and J 1 base short, with 5 bases between. The CDR3 covers 14 residues. CDR3 residues: CASSYTENTGELFF. The CDR3, as DNA: TGTGCCAGCAGTTACACAGAGAACACCGGGGAGCTGTTTTTT.

The rearrangement uses TRBV6-6 and TRBJ2-7; tentative D call: TRBD2 (5 bases). Trimming cost V 5 bases and J 8 bases, with 22 bases left between them. This CDR3 spans 15 amino acids. Germline CDR1 and CDR2: MNHNY and SVGAGI (reference sequence). The CDR3 nucleotides read TGTGCCAGCAGTCACGGGATAGGCTCTCTCTCCAAGCAGTACTTC. Protein: CASSHGIGSLSKQYF.

The chain carries TRBV4-1 and TRBJ1-5, with TRBD1 as a possible D gene (6 bases). CDR3 length: 13 residues. Germline CDR1 and CDR2: MGHRA and YSYEKL. The V end lost 1 base, the J end lost 5 bases, and 6 bases lay between the germline ends. CDR3 amino acids: CASSQGTDQPQHF. The CDR3 DNA reads TGCGCCAGCAGCCAAGGGACAGATCAGCCCCAGCATTTT.

V usage is TRBV29-1 and J usage is TRBJ2-3; weak D call: TRBD2 (5 bases). V was pared by 6 bases and J by 4 bases, with 11 bases between. Germline lookup yields CDR1 SQVTM and CDR2 ANQGSEA. This CDR3 region has 12 residues. The CDR3 DNA follows: TGCAGCGTATCTAGCAGCCCAGATACGCAGTATTTT. It encodes CSVSSSPDTQYF.

The genes are TRBV5-1 and TRBJ1-1; 8 bases match TRBD1. Unmatched junction bases numbered 5, after V lost 0 bases and J lost 4 bases. The CDR3 runs 15 residues. CDR1 is SGHRS, CDR2 YFSETQ, per germline. This CDR3 is CASSLEQGGLTEAFF. The CDR3, as DNA: TGCGCCAGCAGCTTGGAACAGGGGGGGCTCACTGAAGCTTTCTTT.